The T cell receptor beta chain described here comes from a study of blood T cell repertoires in COVID-19. Study as a whole: Material from acute and convalescent COVID-19 was sourced from the United States, Italy and Spain.

This clone came up a few times. Looked up from germline, CDR1 is SNHLY and CDR2 is FYNNEI. With 3 bases removed from V and 4 bases from J, the gap between germline ends came to 12 bases. The CDR3 extends over 15 amino acids. Per the original methods: Reference gene primer amplification yielded estimated nucleated cell counts. TCRdb's copy holds only in-frame clones and misses some; the assay was immunoSEQ multiplex PCR. The DNA was the basis for D and trimming; V, J and clone size are from that table. Among under 35,000 clones listed, 91% were seen once. The rearrangement links TRBV2 to TRBJ2-2; D is perhaps TRBD2 (5 bases). Sequenced material: peripheral blood. The TCR sequence derives from a human donor in a cohort sampled during active COVID-19. The CDR3 region is CASSEAGGGTGELFF. CDR3 DNA: TGTGCCAGCAGTGAGGCAGGAGGAGGCACCGGGGAGCTGTTTTTT.